Each of the 29 T cell receptor beta chains below was sequenced from the same sample in a study of shared clonotypes between healthy human individuals. Measured with immunoSEQ multiplex PCR; TCRdb has only the in-frame clones, and not every one. Seen here are 450,000 to 600,000 clones, approximately 79% observed once, and the top ten hold 10% to 15%. Material: PBMCs. Receptors originate from a woman aged 40-49 years in good health. Some clones in this sample may be carry-over from other donors' samples.

This chain joins TRBV7-2 and TRBJ1-1; D is ambiguous. Germline V gives CDR1 SGHTA, CDR2 FQGNSA. V was clipped by 1 base and J by 3 bases, with 9 bases between them. The CDR3 consists of 14 residues. The CDR3 region has the DNA TGTGCCAGCAGCTTAGTGGGAGGTGACACTGAAGCTTTCTTT. Translation gives CASSLVGGDTEAFF.

On this clone itself: This sample includes further DNA sequences coding for the same CDR3. This chain links TRBV6-1 with TRBJ1-2; D is unresolved. Per the germline V gene, CDR1 is MNHNS and CDR2 is SASEGT. Trimming took 0 bases from V and 4 from J, leaving 12 bases between them. This CDR3 contains 15 residues. CDR3 DNA sequence: TGTGCCAGCAGTGAAGCGGGCGGGGTTGGCTATGGCTACACCTTC. This sequence encodes CASSEAGGVGYGYTF.

This chain uses TRBV15 with TRBJ1-1, with TRBD1 matching over 7 bases. The CDR3 has 14 residues. Germline assignment: CDR1 LNHNV and CDR2 YYDKDF (reference sequence). J lost 4 bases, V lost 4 bases, and 6 bases had no gene match. This chain's CDR3 is CATSKGGSSTEAFF. CDR3 DNA sequence: TGTGCCACCAGCAAAGGGGGCAGCAGCACTGAAGCTTTCTTT.

This clone was seen only once. This chain joins TRBV6-6 and TRBJ2-7, with D unresolved. Trimming took 4 bases from V and 5 from J, leaving 12 bases between them. The CDR3 contains 13 residues. Germline V CDR1 and CDR2: MNHNY, SVGAGI (reference sequence). The CDR3 sequence is CASSSTEHHEQYF. DNA for the CDR3: TGTGCCAGCAGTTCCACCGAGCATCACGAGCAGTACTTC.

The rearrangement uses TRBV7-3 and TRBJ2-3; D is ambiguous. CDR3 length equals 14 residues. V was trimmed by 4 bases and J by 6 bases, leaving 14 bases between them. Per the germline V gene, CDR1 is SGHTA and CDR2 is FQGTGA. The CDR3 coding sequence is TGTGCCAGCAGCTCCACCGGACCGCCCGATACGCAGTATTTT. Translating gives CASSSTGPPDTQYF.

This chain connects TRBV7-8 to TRBJ2-3; D unclear. The V gene lost 5 bases and the J gene lost 2 bases, with 14 bases spanning the gap. Per the germline V gene, CDR1 is SGHVS and CDR2 is FQNEAQ. This CDR3 comprises 15 residues. The CDR3 sequence: CASSTDGQITDTQYF. CDR3 sequence (DNA): TGTGCCAGCAGCACGGACGGGCAGATCACAGATACGCAGTATTTT.

As concerns this clone: It differs at one base from a far larger clone, so likely a read error. This chain links TRBV7-8 with TRBJ2-7; the match to TRBD2 covers 9 bases. The CDR3 has 17 residues. CDR1 is SGHVS, CDR2 FQNEAQ, per germline. CDR3 DNA sequence: TGTGCCAGCAGCCTATCCAGACTAGCGGCTACCTCCTGCGAGCAGTACTTC. Residues: CASSLSRLAATSCEQYF.

This clone was detected only a few times. The chain's CDR3 is CASSDRTGYQPQHF. The CDR3 region has the DNA TGTGCCAGCAGTGACCGGACAGGGTACCAGCCCCAGCATTTT. The chain is built from TRBV2 and TRBJ1-5; 8 nucleotides match TRBD1. The CDR3 length is 14 residues. Germline V CDR1 and CDR2: SNHLY, FYNNEI. V trimming: 3 bases; J trimming: 7 bases; junction bases outside the gene matches: 5.

This clone was seen a single time. This chain connects TRBV27 to TRBJ2-2, with a possible D match to TRBD1 (6 bases). Trimming shortened V by 0 bases and J by 4 bases, and 9 bases separated the two germline ends. CDR1 is MNHEY, CDR2 SMNVEV, per germline (reference sequence). The CDR3 contains 15 residues. The CDR3 is CASSLSGAFTGELFF. The CDR3 region has the DNA TGTGCCAGCAGTTTATCGGGGGCGTTCACCGGGGAGCTGTTTTTT.

The gene calls are TRBV18 and TRBJ2-7; D ambiguous. CDR1 and CDR2 (germline): KGHSH, LQKENI. The V end was cut by 1 base, the J end by 4 bases, with 14 bases between. There are 15 residues in the CDR3. The CDR3 DNA reads as TGTGCCAGCTCACCACGAGCGTCCGTGGCTTACGAGCAGTACTTC. Protein: CASSPRASVAYEQYF.

This chain uses TRBV11-3 with TRBJ2-5; D remains ambiguous. Trimming took off 3 bases at V and 3 bases at J, with 8 bases between the two ends. Germline CDR1 is SGHNT and CDR2 is YENEEA. The CDR3 is 13 residues long. CDR3: CASSFYAEETQYF. The CDR3 bases are TGTGCCAGCAGCTTTTACGCTGAAGAGACCCAGTACTTC.

The J gene is TRBJ1-4, the V gene TRBV14; D not resolved. The CDR3 has 13 residues. Trimming removed 4 bases from V and 8 bases from J, with 11 bases in between. Germline loops: CDR1 SGHDN, CDR2 FVKESK. CDR3 nucleotides: TGTGCCAGCAGCCGACGGGGTGACGAAAAACTGTTTTTT. This sequence encodes CASSRRGDEKLFF.

V usage is TRBV9 and J usage is TRBJ2-5; TRBD1 matches at 8 bases. Germline V gives CDR1 SGDLS, CDR2 YYNGEE. Unmatched junction bases numbered 7, after V lost 4 bases and J lost 5 bases. The CDR3 extends over 14 amino acids. The DNA of the CDR3 is TGTGCCAGCAGCCCCCGGACAGGGCGGGAGACCCAGTACTTC. It translates to CASSPRTGRETQYF.

This chain joins TRBV30 and TRBJ2-1; D gene unclear. Between the trimmed V and J ends, which lost 0 bases and 14 bases, there was a span of 11 bases. This CDR3 spans 11 amino acids. Germline V gene sequence: CDR1 GTSNPN, CDR2 SVGIG (reference sequence). The CDR3 reads CAWSVLRLKFF. Here the CDR3 DNA reads TGTGCCTGGAGTGTACTTCGCCTTAAGTTCTTC.

The rearrangement joins TRBV5-1 to TRBJ1-4; D is possibly TRBD1 (5 bases). Germline lookup yields CDR1 SGHRS and CDR2 YFSETQ. CDR3 size: 16 residues. Trimming pared 0 bases from V and 6 bases from J, leaving 15 bases between. For the CDR3, the DNA is TGCGCCAGCAGCTTGGGCAGGGAGGCCGGTTATGAAAAACTGTTTTTT. It codes for CASSLGREAGYEKLFF.

This chain connects TRBV7-2 to TRBJ2-1, with 8 nucleotides matching TRBD1. Germline CDR1 and CDR2: SGHTA and FQGNSA. The CDR3 has 16 amino acids. V shed 5 bases and J 4 bases; nucleotides not matched to a gene: 10. The CDR3 is CASSDVSGQAYNEQFF. The CDR3, as DNA: TGTGCCAGCAGCGACGTCTCGGGACAGGCTTACAATGAGCAGTTCTTC.

The chain has TRBV5-4 and TRBJ2-1; TRBD2 agrees at 8 bases. Trimming at V came to 1 base and at J to 9 bases, leaving 6 bases not matched to a gene. The CDR3 consists of 14 residues. Per germline, CDR1 SGHNT and CDR2 YYREEE (reference sequence). This CDR3 reads CASSLSAGVVEQFF. For the CDR3, the DNA is TGTGCCAGCAGCTTGTCAGCGGGAGTTGTTGAGCAGTTCTTC.

The chain links TRBV4-1 to TRBJ2-1; no clear D gene. With 3 bases removed from V and 5 bases from J, the gap between germline ends came to 5 bases. The CDR3 sequence is 12 residues long. CDR1 and CDR2 from the germline V gene are MGHRA and YSYEKL. CDR3 loop: CASSHHNNEQFF. The CDR3 nucleotides are TGCGCCAGCAGCCATCACAACAATGAGCAGTTCTTC.

This chain connects TRBV18 to TRBJ2-5, with no clear D. The better agreement between TRBJ2-7 and the DNA end casts doubt on the J call. Germline V gene data show CDR1 as KGHSH and CDR2 as LQKENI. The CDR3 runs to 14 residues. The CDR3 spells CASSPPVGNHEQYF. The CDR3 DNA reads TGTGCCAGCTCACCACCGGTTGGCAACCACGAGCAGTACTTC.

This sequence joins TRBV23-1 and TRBJ1-1, with 7 bases identical to TRBD1. TRBV23-1 is an open reading frame, and its role is uncertain. V trimming: 2 bases; J trimming: 1 base; junction bases outside the gene matches: 7. The length of the CDR3 is 16 residues. This CDR3 reads CASSQRHRGSNTEAFF. CDR3 in DNA: TGCGCCAGCAGTCAAAGGCACAGGGGATCGAACACTGAAGCTTTCTTT.

The J gene is TRBJ1-5, the V gene TRBV19; D not certain. The CDR3 runs 13 residues. Trimming removed 6 bases at V and 0 bases at J, with 6 bases between. The germline V gene encodes CDR1 LNHDA and CDR2 SQIVND (reference sequence). CDR3 nucleotides: TGTGCCAGTAGACCCCCTAGCAATCAGCCCCAGCATTTT. It translates to CASRPPSNQPQHF.

V is TRBV6-6 and J is TRBJ2-2; tentatively, D is TRBD1 or TRBD2 (5 bases each). CDR1 MNHNY and CDR2 SVGAGI come from the germline V gene (reference sequence). The germline V and J ends were trimmed by 2 bases and 3 bases, with 10 bases remaining between them. CDR3 length: 15 residues. This chain's CDR3 is CASSYLGTDTGELFF. The CDR3 coding sequence is TGTGCCAGCAGTTACCTCGGGACGGACACCGGGGAGCTGTTTTTT.

For this clone: This sample includes further DNA sequences coding for the same CDR3. The V gene is TRBV18, the J gene TRBJ2-7, with D uncertain. Trimming removed 1 base from V and 1 base from J, with 2 bases in between. In germline, CDR1 is KGHSH, CDR2 LQKENI. CDR3 length: 12 amino acids. In DNA form, the CDR3 reads TGTGCCAGCTCACCACAGTCCTACGAGCAGTACTTC. Translating it yields CASSPQSYEQYF. Using reference TRBV18 and TRBJ2-7 for the parts outside the CDR3, the full variable domain is NAGVMQNPRHLVRRRGQEARLRCSPMKGHSHVYWYRQLPEEGLKFMVYLQKENIIDESGMPKERFSAEFPKEGPSILRIQQVVRGDSAAYFCASSPQSYEQYFGPGTRLTVT.

This clone was found a few times. CDR3 nucleotide sequence: TGCGCCAGCAGCCCTATTTGGGGGACAGGGGATGGCTACACCTTC. Protein: CASSPIWGTGDGYTF. V usage is TRBV4-3 and J usage is TRBJ1-2, with 10 bases lining up with TRBD1. Germline values: CDR1 LGHNA, CDR2 YSLEER. CDR3 length: 15 residues. V was clipped by 4 bases and J by 6 bases; unmatched bases: 8.

The chain joins TRBV4-1 to TRBJ1-1; D is ambiguous. The germline V and J ends were trimmed by 0 bases and 8 bases, with 10 bases remaining between them. Germline values: CDR1 MGHRA, CDR2 YSYEKL. The CDR3 totals 13 residues. CDR3 sequence (DNA): TGCGCCAGCAGCCAAGAAGTAGAGTGGGAAGCTTTCTTT. Residues: CASSQEVEWEAFF.

This clone was detected once. The chain joins TRBV28 to TRBJ2-1; 9 nucleotides agree with TRBD1. Germline CDR1 is MDHEN and CDR2 is SYDVKM. J lost 3 bases, V lost 3 bases, and 9 bases had no gene match. The CDR3 has 17 residues. CDR3 nucleotide sequence: TGTGCCAGCAGTTTGCCGGGACAGGGTCGCTACTACAATGAGCAGTTCTTC. As protein: CASSLPGQGRYYNEQFF.

The rearrangement links TRBV6-1 to TRBJ1-5; tentative D call: TRBD1 (6 bases). From germline, CDR1 is MNHNS and CDR2 SASEGT. V lost 5 bases and J 9 bases, leaving 14 bases between the germline ends. The CDR3 spans 13 residues. CDR3 sequence (DNA): TGTGCCAGCAGTCGGGACAACCCTGGGCCCCAGCATTTT. Translating gives CASSRDNPGPQHF.

The chain joins TRBV27 to TRBJ2-7, with D possibly being TRBD1 or TRBD2 (5 bases each). V was cut by 6 bases and J by 2 bases, with 11 bases left in between. The CDR3 loop spans 13 amino acids. From germline, CDR1 is MNHEY and CDR2 SMNVEV (reference sequence). CDR3 residues: CASSPMGPYEQYF. The CDR3 DNA reads TGTGCCAGCAGCCCTATGGGACCCTACGAGCAGTACTTC.

A remark on this clone: Other nucleotide sequences in the sample specify the same CDR3. J is TRBJ2-7 and V is TRBV19; D not certain. This CDR3 comprises 14 residues. The V end was cut by 2 bases, the J end by 0 bases, with 8 bases between. The germline V gene has CDR1 LNHDA and CDR2 SQIVND (reference sequence). This CDR3 is CASSIPGLSYEQYF. As DNA, the CDR3 is TGTGCCAGTAGTATACCGGGCCTCTCCTACGAGCAGTACTTC.